This T cell receptor beta chain was sequenced in a study of blood T cell repertoires in COVID-19. Study background: Donors in the United States, Italy and Spain gave samples during acute or convalescent COVID-19.

This CDR3 has 14 residues. V was shortened by 2 bases and J by 4 bases, with 8 bases between the two germline ends. Germline CDR1 reads MNHNY; CDR2 reads SVGAGI (reference sequence). The Seattle patients, enrolled during active infection, were followed longitudinally. In the original workflow: Amplified reference gene primers provided the basis for estimating nucleated cell counts. The protocol was immunoSEQ multiplex PCR, while the TCRdb copy is restricted to in-frame clones and leaves out a portion. V and J calls and clone size are given by that table; D and trimming were obtained from the DNA. The sample holds roughly 160,000 clones, 80% to 90% seen once.

The sequencing sample was made of peripheral blood. The receptor's source is a woman in her 50s with COVID-19, enrolled during active disease. The rearrangement joins TRBV6-6 to TRBJ1-4, with a tentative D call TRBD1 (6 bases). CDR3: CASSYMDSNEKLFF. The CDR3 region has the DNA TGTGCCAGCAGTTACATGGACAGTAATGAAAAACTGTTTTTT.